This T cell receptor beta chain originates from a study of blood T cell repertoires in COVID-19. Study at large: Acute and convalescent COVID-19 samples came from the United States, Italy and Spain.

From germline, CDR1 is SNHLY and CDR2 FYNNEI. Deletions cut 5 bases from V and 8 bases from J, with 12 bases between. This CDR3 spans 13 amino acids. Repertoires were generated with immunoSEQ multiplex PCR, while TCRdb's copy carries only in-frame clones and drops some. The data contain fewer than 150,000 clones, roughly 79% of them singletons. This chain uses TRBV2 with TRBJ2-2, with a tentative D call TRBD1 (6 bases). This sequence originates from an elderly man with acute or convalescent COVID-19. Sequenced: peripheral blood. CDR3 protein: CASSSQGPGELFF. CDR3 nucleotides: TGTGCCAGCAGTTCACAGGGTCCGGGGGAGCTGTTTTTT.